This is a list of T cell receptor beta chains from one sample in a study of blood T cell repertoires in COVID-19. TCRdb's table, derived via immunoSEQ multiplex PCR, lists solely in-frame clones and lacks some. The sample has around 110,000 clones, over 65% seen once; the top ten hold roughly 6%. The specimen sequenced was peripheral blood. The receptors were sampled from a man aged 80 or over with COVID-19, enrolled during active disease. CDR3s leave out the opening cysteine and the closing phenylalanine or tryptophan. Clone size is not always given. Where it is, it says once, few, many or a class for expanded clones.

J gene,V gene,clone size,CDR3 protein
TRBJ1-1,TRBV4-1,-,ASSQQRGNTEAF
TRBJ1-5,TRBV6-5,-,ASRTLDRGPQH
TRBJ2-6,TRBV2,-,ASDRGLTDGSSGANVLT
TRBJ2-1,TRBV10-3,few,AISESLAGYNEQF
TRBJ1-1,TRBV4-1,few,ASSQDWGTRIEAF
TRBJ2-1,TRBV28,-,ASSLYGLLKQF
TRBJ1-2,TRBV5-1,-,ASSLAGQGLDGYT
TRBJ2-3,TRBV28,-,ASSTFRDRGLLDTQY
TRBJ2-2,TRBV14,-,ASSPQYAGELF
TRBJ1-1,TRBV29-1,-,SVSDRDTEAF
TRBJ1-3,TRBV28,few,ASSVPGQWGNTIY
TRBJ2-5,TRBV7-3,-,ASSPLPPGLGQETQY
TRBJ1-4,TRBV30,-,AWSFGTGGNGRKLF
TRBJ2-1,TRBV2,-,ASSENSGRAGVTEQF
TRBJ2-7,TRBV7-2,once,ASRKTSSSYEQY
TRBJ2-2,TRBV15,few,ATSRDYKRANTGELF
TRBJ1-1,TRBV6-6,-,ASSYGQARTEAF
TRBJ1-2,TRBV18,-,ASSQGAQANYGYT
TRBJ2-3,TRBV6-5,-,ASSYGQVDRARY
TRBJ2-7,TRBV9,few,ASSVGVSYEQY
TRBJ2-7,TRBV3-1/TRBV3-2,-,ASSQRHRGRFYEQY
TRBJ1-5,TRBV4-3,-,ASSQDRGVSQPQH